This passage covers 5 T cell receptor beta chains from one sample sequenced in a study of shared clonotypes between healthy human individuals. CD45RO-negative, CCR7-positively selected cells formed the naive CD8 fraction, excluding terminally differentiated effector memory CD45RA+ cells. TCRdb's table, derived via immunoSEQ multiplex PCR, lists solely in-frame clones and lacks some. Of around 2.1 million clones listed, around 93% are singletons. Sequencing was carried out using naive CD8+ T cells from PBMCs. These receptors were taken from a young man in good health. Some clones in this sample may be carry-over from other donors' samples.

This clone was found once. This sequence joins TRBV5-4 and TRBJ2-7, with D perhaps matching TRBD1 or TRBD2 (6 bases each). The CDR3 length is 12 residues. V was clipped by 3 bases and J by 6 bases, with 10 bases between them. CDR1 is SGHNT, CDR2 YYREEE, per germline (reference sequence). The CDR3, as DNA: TGTGCCAGCAGCTCGGGGGCCGGCGAGCAGTACTTC. Its translation is CASSSGAGEQYF.

The chain links TRBV7-6 to TRBJ2-1; D uncertain. Looked up from germline, CDR1 is SGHVS and CDR2 is FNYEAQ. Trimming shortened V by 1 base and J by 0 bases, and 7 bases separated the two germline ends. This CDR3 has 15 amino acids. CDR3 bases: TGTGCCAGCAGCTTAGGTCTGAGCTCCTACAATGAGCAGTTCTTC. Amino acid sequence: CASSLGLSSYNEQFF.

This chain links TRBV29-1 with TRBJ2-1; 10 nucleotides align to TRBD1. This CDR3 contains 13 residues. Trimming at V came to 8 bases and at J to 7 bases, leaving 8 bases not matched to a gene. CDR1 and CDR2 from the germline V gene are SQVTM and ANQGSEA. The CDR3 region has the DNA TGCAGCCCGTGGGACAGGGGCTTGAATGAGCAGTTCTTC. As protein: CSPWDRGLNEQFF.

The chain recombines TRBV4-3 with TRBJ2-7; D unresolved. This CDR3 region has 15 residues. CDR1 is LGHNA and CDR2 is YSLEER in the germline V gene. V was clipped by 0 bases and J by 2 bases, with 11 bases between them. CDR3 protein: CASSQDIGSPYEQYF. CDR3 in DNA: TGCGCCAGCAGCCAAGATATAGGGTCCCCCTACGAGCAGTACTTC.

A note on this clone: This CDR3 is also generated by other DNA sequences in the sample. The V gene is TRBV28, the J gene TRBJ2-5; TRBD1 is a possible D gene (5 bases). CDR3 length: 15 amino acids. V was cut by 2 bases and J by 1 base, with 11 bases left in between. The germline V gene has CDR1 MDHEN and CDR2 SYDVKM. Here the CDR3 reads CASSLGQGAQETQYF. CDR3 bases: TGTGCCAGCAGTTTAGGACAAGGGGCCCAAGAGACCCAGTACTTC. Combining the CDR3 with reference TRBV28 and TRBJ2-5 gives the whole variable domain DVKVTQSSRYLVKRTGEKVFLECVQDMDHENMFWYRQDPGLGLRLIYFSYDVKMKEKGDIPEGYSVSREKKERFSLILESASTNQTSMYLCASSLGQGAQETQYFGPGTRLLVL.